These 12 T cell receptor beta chains were all obtained from the same sample, sequenced in a study of beta chain features in type 1 diabetes. Sequenced material consisted of expressed TCRB transcripts (all of the isolated RNA was reverse transcribed). Assay: immunoSEQ multiplex PCR; the TCRdb copy retains only in-frame clones and omits some. The table records about half a million clones, about an eighth of them present only once. The sample consisted of naive CD4+ T cells from blood. The receptors derive from a woman under 30 in good health.

The chain has TRBV29-1 and TRBJ1-1, with D possibly being TRBD1 (6 bases). Germline V gene data show CDR1 as SQVTM and CDR2 as ANQGSEA. V lost 7 bases and J 2 bases, leaving 14 bases between the germline ends. This CDR3 is built from 13 residues. CDR3 loop: CSAEGQINTEAFF. The CDR3 coding sequence is TGCAGCGCCGAAGGACAGATAAACACTGAAGCTTTCTTT.

This chain uses TRBV4-2 with TRBJ2-1, with TRBD2 matching over 7 bases. Germline CDR1 is LGHNA and CDR2 is YNFKEQ. The CDR3 length is 14 residues. V lost 5 bases, J lost 6 bases, and 7 bases stayed unmatched. The CDR3: CASSSPTSTNEQFF. In nucleotides, the CDR3 is TGTGCCAGCAGCTCGCCGACTAGCACCAATGAGCAGTTCTTC.

The rearrangement uses TRBV19 and TRBJ2-5; possible D gene TRBD1, 6 bases. The CDR3 extends over 14 amino acids. V lost 5 bases and J 4 bases, leaving 14 bases between the germline ends. Germline-derived CDR1 and CDR2 are LNHDA and SQIVND (reference sequence). The CDR3 DNA follows: TGTGCCAGTAGTCCCGAACAGGGCTTAGAGACCCAGTACTTC. Protein sequence: CASSPEQGLETQYF.

The chain links TRBV15 to TRBJ2-1; D is ambiguous. The ends were cut back, 3 bases at V and 5 bases at J, with 8 bases in the middle. The germline CDR1 and CDR2 sequences are LNHNV and YYDKDF (reference sequence). The CDR3 runs to 13 residues. In DNA form, the CDR3 reads TGTGCCACCAGCAGTGAATACGACAATGAGCAGTTCTTC. This codes for CATSSEYDNEQFF.

This chain uses TRBV5-1 with TRBJ2-5; 7 positions agree with TRBD2. The CDR3 has 15 residues. Germline V CDR1 and CDR2: SGHRS, YFSETQ. Losses at the gene ends were 0 bases for V and 2 bases for J; bases not matched to a gene: 4. The CDR3 sequence is CASSLVGGRQETQYF. CDR3 sequence (DNA): TGCGCCAGCAGCTTGGTAGGCGGGAGACAAGAGACCCAGTACTTC.

This chain uses TRBV27 with TRBJ1-3, with a possible D match to TRBD1 (5 bases). Trimming took off 4 bases at V and 4 bases at J, with 11 bases between the two ends. Germline V gene sequence: CDR1 MNHEY, CDR2 SMNVEV (reference sequence). CDR3 length: 14 residues. CDR3 in amino acids: CASSSAHRGNTIYF. CDR3 DNA: TGTGCCAGCAGTTCAGCCCACAGGGGAAACACCATATATTTT.

This clone showed up just a few times. The chain has TRBV5-6 and TRBJ2-1; 7 bases align to TRBD1. The CDR3 loop spans 15 amino acids. Trimming removed 6 bases from V and 9 bases from J; junction bases left unmatched: 15. Germline values: CDR1 SGHDT, CDR2 YYEEEE. CDR3 protein: CASIKRDSKRIEQFF. In DNA form, the CDR3 reads TGTGCCAGCATCAAACGGGACAGCAAAAGAATTGAGCAGTTCTTC.

This chain links TRBV4-2 with TRBJ2-5; D call uncertain. This CDR3 spans 14 amino acids. Trimming stripped 4 bases from V and 3 bases from J, with 12 bases between. CDR1 is LGHNA and CDR2 is YNFKEQ in the germline V gene. The CDR3 region has the DNA TGTGCCAGCAGCCGAGATAGTGGAGAAGAGACCCAGTACTTC. This codes for CASSRDSGEETQYF.

This clone appeared once. V is TRBV2 and J is TRBJ1-2, with 9 bases aligning to TRBD1. The CDR3 is 13 amino acids. In germline, CDR1 is SNHLY, CDR2 FYNNEI. J was trimmed by 6 bases and V by 3 bases; bases with no gene match: 2. The chain's CDR3 is CASSEDRGDGYTF. The CDR3 nucleotides are TGTGCCAGCAGTGAGGACAGGGGCGATGGCTACACCTTC.

This clone was counted between two and nine times. The rearrangement joins TRBV9 to TRBJ2-7; the D is unclear. The length of the CDR3 is 13 residues. The V and J ends lost 0 bases and 6 bases respectively, with 10 bases between them. Germline CDR1 and CDR2: SGDLS and YYNGEE. The CDR3 region is CASSVVIGSEQYF. The CDR3 coding sequence is TGTGCCAGCAGCGTAGTGATCGGATCCGAGCAGTACTTC. Complete variable domain (other parts from reference TRBV9 and TRBJ2-7): DSGVTQTPKHLITATGQRVTLRCSPRSGDLSVYWYQQSLDQGLQFLIQYYNGEERAKGNILERFSAQQFPDLHSELNLSSLELGDSALYFCASSVVIGSEQYFGPGTRLTVT.

The chain has TRBV2 and TRBJ2-5; D is ambiguous. This CDR3 has 14 amino acids. With 2 bases removed from V and 1 base from J, the gap between germline ends came to 8 bases. The germline CDR1 and CDR2 sequences are SNHLY and FYNNEI. The chain's CDR3 is CASSERSVQETQYF. Here the CDR3 DNA reads TGTGCCAGCAGTGAAAGGTCGGTCCAAGAGACCCAGTACTTC.

The chain links TRBV18 to TRBJ2-6; weak D call: TRBD1 (6 bases). There are 14 residues in the CDR3. Per the germline V gene, CDR1 is KGHSH and CDR2 is LQKENI. Trimming removed 3 bases from V and 12 bases from J, with 15 bases in between. The CDR3 here is CASSPDPTGTVLTF. CDR3 sequence (DNA): TGTGCCAGCTCACCCGACCCGACAGGTACCGTCCTGACTTTC.